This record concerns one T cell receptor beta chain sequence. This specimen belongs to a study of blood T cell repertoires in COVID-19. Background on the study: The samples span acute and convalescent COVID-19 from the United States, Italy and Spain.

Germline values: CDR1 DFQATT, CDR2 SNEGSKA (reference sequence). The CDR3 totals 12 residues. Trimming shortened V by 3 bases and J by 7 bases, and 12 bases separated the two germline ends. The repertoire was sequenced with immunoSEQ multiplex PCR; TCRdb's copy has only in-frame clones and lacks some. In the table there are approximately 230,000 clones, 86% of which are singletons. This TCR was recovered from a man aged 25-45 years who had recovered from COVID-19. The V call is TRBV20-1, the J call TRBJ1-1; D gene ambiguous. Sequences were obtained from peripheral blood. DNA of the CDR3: TGCAGTGCTAGTAAAGTCCCAGTTGAAGCTTTCTTT. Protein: CSASKVPVEAFF.